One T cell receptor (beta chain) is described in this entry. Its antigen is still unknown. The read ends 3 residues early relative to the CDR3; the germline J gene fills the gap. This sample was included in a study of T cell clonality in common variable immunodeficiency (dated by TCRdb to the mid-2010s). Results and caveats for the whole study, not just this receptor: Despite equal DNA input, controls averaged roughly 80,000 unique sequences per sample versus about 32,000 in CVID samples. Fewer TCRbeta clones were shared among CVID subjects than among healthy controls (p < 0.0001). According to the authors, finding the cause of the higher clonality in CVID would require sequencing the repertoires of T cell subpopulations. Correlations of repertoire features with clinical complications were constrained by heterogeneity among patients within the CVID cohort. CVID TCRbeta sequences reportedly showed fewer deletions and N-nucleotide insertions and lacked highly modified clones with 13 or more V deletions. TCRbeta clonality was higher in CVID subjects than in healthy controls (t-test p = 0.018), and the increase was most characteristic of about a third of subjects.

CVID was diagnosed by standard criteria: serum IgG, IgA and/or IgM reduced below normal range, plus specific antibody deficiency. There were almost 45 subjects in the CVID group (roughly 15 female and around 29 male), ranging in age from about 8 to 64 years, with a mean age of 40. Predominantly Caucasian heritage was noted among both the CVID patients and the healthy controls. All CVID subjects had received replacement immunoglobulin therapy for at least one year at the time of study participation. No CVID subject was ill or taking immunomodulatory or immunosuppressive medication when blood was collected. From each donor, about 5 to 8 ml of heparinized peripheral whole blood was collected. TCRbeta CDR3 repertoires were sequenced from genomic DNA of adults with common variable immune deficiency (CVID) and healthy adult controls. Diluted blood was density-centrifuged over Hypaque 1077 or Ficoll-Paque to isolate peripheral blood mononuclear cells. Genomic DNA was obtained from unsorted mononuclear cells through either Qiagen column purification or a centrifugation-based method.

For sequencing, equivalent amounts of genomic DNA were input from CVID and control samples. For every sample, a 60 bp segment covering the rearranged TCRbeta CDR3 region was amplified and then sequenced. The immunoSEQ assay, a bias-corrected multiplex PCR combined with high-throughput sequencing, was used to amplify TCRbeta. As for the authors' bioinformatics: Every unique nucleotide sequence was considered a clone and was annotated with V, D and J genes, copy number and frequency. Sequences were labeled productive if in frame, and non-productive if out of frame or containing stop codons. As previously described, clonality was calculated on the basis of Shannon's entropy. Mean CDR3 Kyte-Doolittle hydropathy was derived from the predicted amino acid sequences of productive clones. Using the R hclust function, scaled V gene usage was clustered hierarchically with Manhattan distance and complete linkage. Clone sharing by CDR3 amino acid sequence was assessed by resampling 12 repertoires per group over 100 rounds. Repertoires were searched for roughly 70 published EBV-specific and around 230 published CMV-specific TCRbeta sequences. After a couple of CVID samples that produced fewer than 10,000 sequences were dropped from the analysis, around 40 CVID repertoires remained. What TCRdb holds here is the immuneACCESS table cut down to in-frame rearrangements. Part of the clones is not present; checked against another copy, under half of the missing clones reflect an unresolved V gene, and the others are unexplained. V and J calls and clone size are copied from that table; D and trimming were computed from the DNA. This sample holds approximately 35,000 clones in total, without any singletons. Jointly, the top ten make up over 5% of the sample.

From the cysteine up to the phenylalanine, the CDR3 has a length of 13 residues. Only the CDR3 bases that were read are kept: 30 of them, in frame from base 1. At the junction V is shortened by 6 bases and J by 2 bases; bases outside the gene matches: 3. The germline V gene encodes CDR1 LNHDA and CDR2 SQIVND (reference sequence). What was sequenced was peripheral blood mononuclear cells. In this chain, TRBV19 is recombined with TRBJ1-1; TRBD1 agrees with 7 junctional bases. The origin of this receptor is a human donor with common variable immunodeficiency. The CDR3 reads CASRQGTNTEAFF. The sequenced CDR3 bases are TGTGCCAGTAGACAGGGGACAAACACTGAA.